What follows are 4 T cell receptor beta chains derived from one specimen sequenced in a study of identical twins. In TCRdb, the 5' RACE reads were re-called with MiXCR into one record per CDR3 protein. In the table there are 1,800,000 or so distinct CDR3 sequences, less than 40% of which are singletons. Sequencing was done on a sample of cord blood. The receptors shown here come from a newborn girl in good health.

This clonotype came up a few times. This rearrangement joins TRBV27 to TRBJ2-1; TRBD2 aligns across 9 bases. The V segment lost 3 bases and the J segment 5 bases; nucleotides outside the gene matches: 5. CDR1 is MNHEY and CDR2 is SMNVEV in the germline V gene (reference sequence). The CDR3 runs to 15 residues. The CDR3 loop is CASSLRGLANNEQFF. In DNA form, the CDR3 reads TGTGCCAGCAGTTTGAGAGGACTAGCGAACAATGAGCAGTTCTTC.

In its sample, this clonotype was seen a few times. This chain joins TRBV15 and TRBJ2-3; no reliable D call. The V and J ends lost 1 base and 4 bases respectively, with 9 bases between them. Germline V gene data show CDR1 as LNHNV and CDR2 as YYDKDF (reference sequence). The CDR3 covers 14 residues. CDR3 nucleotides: TGTGCCACCAGCAGAGTGGTTTCACCAGATACGCAGTATTTT. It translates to CATSRVVSPDTQYF.

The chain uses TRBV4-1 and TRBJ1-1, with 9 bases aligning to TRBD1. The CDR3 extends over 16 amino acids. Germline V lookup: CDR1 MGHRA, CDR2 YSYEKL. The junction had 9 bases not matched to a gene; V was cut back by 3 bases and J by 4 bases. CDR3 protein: CASSHPRATGGTEAFF. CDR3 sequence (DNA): TGCGCCAGCAGCCATCCCCGCGCGACAGGGGGCACTGAAGCTTTCTTT.

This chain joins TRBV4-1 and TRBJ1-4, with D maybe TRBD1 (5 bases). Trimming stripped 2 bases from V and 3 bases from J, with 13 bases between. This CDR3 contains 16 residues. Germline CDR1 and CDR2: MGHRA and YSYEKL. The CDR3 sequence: CASSQKSTAANEKLFF. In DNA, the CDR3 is TGCGCCAGCAGCCAAAAATCGACAGCAGCTAATGAAAAACTGTTTTTT.